This T cell receptor (beta chain) was sequenced during a study of tumor-infiltrating lymphocytes in oesophageal squamous cell carcinoma. The CDR3 is made up of 17 amino acids. The V gene's germline CDR1 is MDHEN and CDR2 SYDVKM. Each CDR3 protein gets one entry after TCRdb re-called the PCR reads with MiXCR. The sample holds 20,000 to 25,000 distinct CDR3 sequences, around 34% seen once. This receptor was taken from a female donor with esophageal squamous cell carcinoma. The chain links TRBV28 to TRBJ2-1; no clear D. The better agreement between TRBJ2-7 and the DNA end casts doubt on the J call. Sequenced: esophageal tumor tissue. The CDR3 loop reads CASSLYPPGSSYNEQYF. DNA for the CDR3: TGTGCCAGCAGTTTATACCCCCCAGGATCCTCCTACAATGAGCAGTACTTC.